The source of this TCR beta chain is a study of cytomegalovirus exposure and HLA in healthy donors. Use of 60 Vbeta and 13 Jbeta primers characterized the PCR. Data came from immunoSEQ multiplex PCR; TCRdb stores just in-frame clones and leaves some out. Here the sample table reports nearly 200,000 clones. Unmatched junction bases numbered 4, after V lost 4 bases and J lost 2 bases. The germline CDR1 and CDR2 sequences are MRHNA and SNTAGT. The CDR3 contains 15 residues. Sequences were obtained from PBMCs. The chain joins TRBV6-4 to TRBJ2-3; TRBD1 aligns across 9 bases. The TCR sequence derives from a boy younger than 18 in good health and CMV-seronegative. The CDR3 loop reads CASSVTGGPTDTQYF. DNA for the CDR3: TGTGCCAGCAGTGTGACAGGGGGACCCACAGATACGCAGTATTTT.